This T cell receptor (beta chain) derives from a study of blood T cell repertoires in COVID-19. Study-wide context: Donors in the United States, Italy and Spain gave samples during acute or convalescent COVID-19. The analysed material was cDNA or gDNA that came from T cells, B-cell-depleted T cells, or PBMCs.

The length of the CDR3 is 14 residues. Germline V gene sequence: CDR1 LNHDA, CDR2 SQIVND (reference sequence). Trimming stripped 2 bases from V and 5 bases from J, with 13 bases between. Authors' data handling: Cell counts per sample came from amplifying reference gene primers. Assay used: immunoSEQ multiplex PCR; TCRdb lists only in-frame clones, some missing. The V and J calls and the clone size are those of that table, but D and trimming were determined from the DNA. This sample has tens of thousands of clones, with approximately 78% found just once. This chain uses TRBV19 with TRBJ2-7; D is perhaps TRBD1 (5 bases). The sequence came from a human donor in a cohort sampled during active COVID-19. Sequenced: peripheral blood. CDR3 in DNA: TGTGCCAGTAGTATATGGGCAGGGAAGAACGAGCAGTACTTC. Its translation is CASSIWAGKNEQYF.